This TCR beta chain was found in a study of OX40 agonist ivuxolimab in advanced cancers. The wider study: Anti-PD-1, anti-PD-L1 or anti-CTLA-4 therapy given earlier was allowed, and roughly 40% had some. Study results and caveats: CD4+ and CD8+ blood T cells expanded clonally by week 6 at 0.1 to 3.0 mg/kg.

The protocol was immunoSEQ multiplex PCR, while the TCRdb copy is restricted to in-frame clones and leaves out a portion. Of roughly 43,000 clones in the sample, approximately 83% were seen once. Comment on this clone: Its matching antigen is unknown.

Germline V gene data show CDR1 as MNHNS and CDR2 as SASEGT. The CDR3 is 14 amino acids. Trimming pared 4 bases from V and 2 bases from J, leaving 11 bases between. Patients were ruled out by autoimmune disease history or systemic immunosuppression. Blood draws occurred at baseline, cycle 4 day 1, and cycle 7 day 1. The source material was CD4+ or CD8+ T cells sorted from blood, sampled in a trial of the OX40 agonist ivuxolimab. This receptor was obtained from an adult with an advanced solid tumor such as melanoma, head and neck, liver or kidney cancer. The chain carries TRBV6-1 and TRBJ1-2; D remains unclear. In DNA, the CDR3 is TGTGCCAGCAGTGCAAGTACCACAAACTATGGCTACACCTTC. It translates to CASSASTTNYGYTF.